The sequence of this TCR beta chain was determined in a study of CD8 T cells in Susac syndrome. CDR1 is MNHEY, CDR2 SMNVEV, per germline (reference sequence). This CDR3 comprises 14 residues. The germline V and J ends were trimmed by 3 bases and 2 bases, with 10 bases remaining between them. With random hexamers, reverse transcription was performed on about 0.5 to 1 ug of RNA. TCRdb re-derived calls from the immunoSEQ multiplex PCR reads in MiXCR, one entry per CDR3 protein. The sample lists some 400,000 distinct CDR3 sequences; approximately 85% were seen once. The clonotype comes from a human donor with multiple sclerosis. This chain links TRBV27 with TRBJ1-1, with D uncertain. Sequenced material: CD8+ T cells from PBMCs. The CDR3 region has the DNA TGTGCCAGCAGTTTTGGGCTGGGAAACACTGAAGCTTTCTTT. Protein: CASSFGLGNTEAFF.